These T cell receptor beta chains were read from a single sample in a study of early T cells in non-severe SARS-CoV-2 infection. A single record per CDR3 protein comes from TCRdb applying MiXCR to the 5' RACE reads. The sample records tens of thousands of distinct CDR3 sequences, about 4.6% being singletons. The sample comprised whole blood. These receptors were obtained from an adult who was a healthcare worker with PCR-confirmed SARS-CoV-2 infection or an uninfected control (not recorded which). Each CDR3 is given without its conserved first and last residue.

CDR3 protein: ASRSRPGQGTGELF; V gene: TRBV7-2; J gene: TRBJ2-2
CDR3 protein: ASSDRPGTTGELF; V gene: TRBV6-4; J gene: TRBJ2-2
CDR3 protein: SASGGNTGELF; V gene: TRBV20-1; J gene: TRBJ2-2
CDR3 protein: ASSSTGQAAAF; V gene: TRBV7-9; J gene: TRBJ1-1
CDR3 protein: ASSPRQGETQY; V gene: TRBV18; J gene: TRBJ2-5
CDR3 protein: ASSYSELAGSYYNEQF; V gene: TRBV6-2/TRBV6-3; J gene: TRBJ2-1
CDR3 protein: ASSQEQPNKNTEAF; V gene: TRBV4-3; J gene: TRBJ1-1
CDR3 protein: ASSATIQETQY; V gene: TRBV7-2; J gene: TRBJ2-5
CDR3 protein: AISDAGERY; V gene: TRBV10-3; J gene: TRBJ2-5
CDR3 protein: ASSRSVGNTEAF; V gene: TRBV6-6; J gene: TRBJ1-1
CDR3 protein: ASSSVHSGNTIY; V gene: TRBV13; J gene: TRBJ1-3
CDR3 protein: ASKGYAGELF; V gene: TRBV2; J gene: TRBJ2-2
CDR3 protein: ASSLRDRPYNEQF; V gene: TRBV7-2; J gene: TRBJ2-1
CDR3 protein: ASSLSIQGNQPQH; V gene: TRBV5-5; J gene: TRBJ1-5
CDR3 protein: ASSQDLVSSYEQY; V gene: TRBV3-1; J gene: TRBJ2-7
CDR3 protein: SATRTANTEAF; V gene: TRBV29-1; J gene: TRBJ1-1
CDR3 protein: ASSQELAGGPETETQY; V gene: TRBV4-2; J gene: TRBJ2-5
CDR3 protein: SASIGTSGGNEQF; V gene: TRBV20-1; J gene: TRBJ2-1
CDR3 protein: ASSYRTSGRRGANVLT; V gene: TRBV6-6; J gene: TRBJ2-6
CDR3 protein: SAPPPGQGVSYNSPLH; V gene: TRBV20-1; J gene: TRBJ1-6
CDR3 protein: AISDWRTSQETQY; V gene: TRBV10-3; J gene: TRBJ2-5
CDR3 protein: ASSLTSGRSDTQY; V gene: TRBV4-3; J gene: TRBJ2-3
CDR3 protein: ATSREWQGGAEAF; V gene: TRBV15; J gene: TRBJ1-1
CDR3 protein: ASSPASGGSGGYT; V gene: TRBV12-3/TRBV12-4; J gene: TRBJ1-2
CDR3 protein: ASSAAGSRTDTQY; V gene: TRBV7-3; J gene: TRBJ2-3
CDR3 protein: AISGLLAGINNEQF; V gene: TRBV10-3; J gene: TRBJ2-1
CDR3 protein: ASSDNSGDYNEQF; V gene: TRBV6-4; J gene: TRBJ2-1
CDR3 protein: SVRVNTGELF; V gene: TRBV29-1; J gene: TRBJ2-2
CDR3 protein: SVAGTGELF; V gene: TRBV29-1; J gene: TRBJ2-2
CDR3 protein: SVGDTQY; V gene: TRBV29-1; J gene: TRBJ2-3
CDR3 protein: SVKGHQETQY; V gene: TRBV29-1; J gene: TRBJ2-5
CDR3 protein: ASSILASGSLNNEQF; V gene: TRBV19; J gene: TRBJ2-1
CDR3 protein: SVGQPNTEAF; V gene: TRBV29-1; J gene: TRBJ1-1
CDR3 protein: SAKREGLNEQY; V gene: TRBV20-1; J gene: TRBJ2-7
CDR3 protein: SARDRANSPLH; V gene: TRBV20-1; J gene: TRBJ1-6
CDR3 protein: ASSQTGGFYNEQF; V gene: TRBV18; J gene: TRBJ2-1
CDR3 protein: ASSLYGGQPQH; V gene: TRBV7-9; J gene: TRBJ1-5
CDR3 protein: ASSPLEVYNEQF; V gene: TRBV4-1; J gene: TRBJ2-1
CDR3 protein: ATSREGTGNQPQH; V gene: TRBV15; J gene: TRBJ1-5
CDR3 protein: ASSPSNTEAF; V gene: TRBV18; J gene: TRBJ1-1
CDR3 protein: ARRGLETQY; V gene: TRBV6-7; J gene: TRBJ2-5
CDR3 protein: ASSPGERPPLH; V gene: TRBV18; J gene: TRBJ1-6
CDR3 protein: ASSSDRVGNEQF; V gene: TRBV7-2; J gene: TRBJ2-1
CDR3 protein: ASSQDFRGGGETQY; V gene: TRBV4-2; J gene: TRBJ2-5
CDR3 protein: ASTVQGRGPNEQF; V gene: TRBV6-2/TRBV6-3; J gene: TRBJ2-1
CDR3 protein: ASRLGAQNQPQH; V gene: TRBV7-8; J gene: TRBJ1-5